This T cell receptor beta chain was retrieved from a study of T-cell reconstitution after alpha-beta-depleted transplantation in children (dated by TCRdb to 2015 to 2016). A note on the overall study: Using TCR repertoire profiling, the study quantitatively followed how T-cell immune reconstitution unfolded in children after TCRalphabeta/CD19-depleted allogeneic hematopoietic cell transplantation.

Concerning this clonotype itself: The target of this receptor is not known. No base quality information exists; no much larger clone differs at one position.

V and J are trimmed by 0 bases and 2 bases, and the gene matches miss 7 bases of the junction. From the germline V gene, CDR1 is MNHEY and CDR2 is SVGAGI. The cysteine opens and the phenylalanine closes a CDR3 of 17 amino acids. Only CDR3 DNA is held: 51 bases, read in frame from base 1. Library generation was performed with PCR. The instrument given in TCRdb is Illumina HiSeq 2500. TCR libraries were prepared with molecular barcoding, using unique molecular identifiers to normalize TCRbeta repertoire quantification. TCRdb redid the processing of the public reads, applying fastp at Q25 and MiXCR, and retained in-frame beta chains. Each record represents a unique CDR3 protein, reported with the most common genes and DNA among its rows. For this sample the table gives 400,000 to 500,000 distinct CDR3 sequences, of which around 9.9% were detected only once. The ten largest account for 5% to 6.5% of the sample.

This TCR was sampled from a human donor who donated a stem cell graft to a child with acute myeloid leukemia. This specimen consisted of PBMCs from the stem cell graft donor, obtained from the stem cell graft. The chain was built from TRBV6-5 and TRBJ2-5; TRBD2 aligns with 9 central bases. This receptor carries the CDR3 CASSYSPRREGQETQYF. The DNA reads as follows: TGTGCCAGCAGTTACTCGCCACGGCGGGAGGGACAAGAGACCCAGTACTTC.